This entry lists 8 T cell receptor beta chains sequenced from one sample in a study of B cell selection in AIRE deficiency. Assay: immunoSEQ multiplex PCR; the TCRdb copy retains only in-frame clones and omits some. This table has fewer than 30,000 clones, roughly 95% appearing once. CD4+CD127+ cells were sorted as the conventional CD4 T cells. The sequencing sample was made of CD4+CD127+ conventional T cells sorted from PBMCs. Receptors originate from a human donor in good health.

The J gene is TRBJ1-2, the V gene TRBV6-5; D not resolved. In germline, CDR1 is MNHEY, CDR2 SVGAGI. Trimming took 6 bases from V and 4 from J, leaving 12 bases between them. This CDR3 contains 13 residues. The CDR3 here is CASSPDYSYGYTF. DNA of the CDR3: TGTGCCAGCAGCCCGGACTATTCCTATGGCTACACCTTC.

The rearrangement links TRBV15 to TRBJ2-1; 7 bases line up with TRBD2. Losses at the gene ends were 1 base for V and 6 bases for J; bases not matched to a gene: 0. This CDR3 contains 13 residues. Per the germline V gene, CDR1 is LNHNV and CDR2 is YYDKDF (reference sequence). The CDR3 DNA is TGTGCCACCAGCAGAGGGACTAGCAATGAGCAGTTCTTC. Its protein product is CATSRGTSNEQFF.

This chain connects TRBV19 to TRBJ2-7; tentatively, D is TRBD2 (6 bases). Germline V lookup: CDR1 LNHDA, CDR2 SQIVND (reference sequence). This CDR3 has 13 residues. Trimming took off 6 bases at V and 0 bases at J, with 9 bases between the two ends. The CDR3 region has the DNA TGTGCCAGTAGCGGGACTTTCTCCTACGAGCAGTACTTC. Amino acids: CASSGTFSYEQYF.

The V gene is TRBV7-8, the J gene TRBJ1-1; possible D gene TRBD1, 5 bases. This CDR3 contains 13 residues. V lost 11 bases, J lost 1 base, and 14 bases lay in between. CDR1 and CDR2 (germline): SGHVS, FQNEAQ. CDR3 region: CACLVGQNTEAFF. CDR3 DNA sequence: TGTGCCTGCCTTGTGGGGCAGAACACTGAAGCTTTCTTT.

This chain uses TRBV27 with TRBJ2-5; maybe TRBD2 (5 bases). Per germline, CDR1 MNHEY and CDR2 SMNVEV (reference sequence). The CDR3 covers 8 residues. CDR3 sequence reads: CGEYTQYF. DNA of the CDR3: TGTGGGGAGTACACCCAGTACTTC.

This chain links TRBV28 with TRBJ1-2; no clear D gene. CDR3 size: 14 residues. The V and J ends lost 3 bases and 2 bases respectively, with 10 bases between them. CDR1 is MDHEN, CDR2 SYDVKM, per germline. CDR3 amino acids: CASSFRRWNYGYTF. CDR3 nucleotides: TGTGCCAGCAGTTTCCGCAGGTGGAACTATGGCTACACCTTC.

The chain joins TRBV27 to TRBJ2-6; D gene ambiguous. Germline V lookup: CDR1 MNHEY, CDR2 SMNVEV (reference sequence). CDR3 size: 15 residues. Trimming shortened V by 6 bases and J by 0 bases, and 9 bases separated the two germline ends. As DNA, the CDR3 is TGTGCCAGCAGACCCGACAACTCTGGGGCCAACGTCCTGACTTTC. This translates into CASRPDNSGANVLTF.

The chain combines TRBV7-3 with TRBJ2-2, with D perhaps being TRBD1 or TRBD2 (5 bases each). This CDR3 spans 13 amino acids. The V gene lost 4 bases and the J gene lost 7 bases, with 10 bases spanning the gap. The germline CDR1 and CDR2 sequences are SGHTA and FQGTGA. CDR3 amino acids: CASSSQGVGELFF. The CDR3 nucleotides are TGTGCCAGCAGCTCGCAGGGAGTCGGGGAGCTGTTTTTT.